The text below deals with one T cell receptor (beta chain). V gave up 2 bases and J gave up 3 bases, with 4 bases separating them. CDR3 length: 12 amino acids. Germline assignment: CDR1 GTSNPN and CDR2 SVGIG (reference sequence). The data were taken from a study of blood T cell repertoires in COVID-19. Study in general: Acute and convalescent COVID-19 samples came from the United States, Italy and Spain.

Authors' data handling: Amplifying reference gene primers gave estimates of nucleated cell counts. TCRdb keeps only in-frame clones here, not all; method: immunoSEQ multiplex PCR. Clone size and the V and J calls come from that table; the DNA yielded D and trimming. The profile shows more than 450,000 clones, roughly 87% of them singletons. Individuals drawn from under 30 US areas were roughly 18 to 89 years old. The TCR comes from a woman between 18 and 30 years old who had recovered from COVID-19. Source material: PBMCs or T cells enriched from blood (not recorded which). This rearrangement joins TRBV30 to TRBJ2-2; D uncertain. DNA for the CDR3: TGTGCCTGGAGTACAGACACCGGGGAGCTGTTTTTT. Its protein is CAWSTDTGELFF.